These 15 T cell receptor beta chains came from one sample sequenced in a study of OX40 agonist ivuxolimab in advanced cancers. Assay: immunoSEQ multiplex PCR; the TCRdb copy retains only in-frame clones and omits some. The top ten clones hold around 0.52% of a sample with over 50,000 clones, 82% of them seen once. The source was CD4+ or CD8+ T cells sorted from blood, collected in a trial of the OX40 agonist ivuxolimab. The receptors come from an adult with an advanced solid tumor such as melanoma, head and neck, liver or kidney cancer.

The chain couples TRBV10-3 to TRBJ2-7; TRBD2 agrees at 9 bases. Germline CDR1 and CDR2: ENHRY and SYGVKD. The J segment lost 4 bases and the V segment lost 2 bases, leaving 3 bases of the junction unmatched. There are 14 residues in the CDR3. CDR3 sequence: CAISESGRLYEQYF. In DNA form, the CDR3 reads TGTGCCATCAGTGAGAGCGGGAGGCTTTACGAGCAGTACTTC.

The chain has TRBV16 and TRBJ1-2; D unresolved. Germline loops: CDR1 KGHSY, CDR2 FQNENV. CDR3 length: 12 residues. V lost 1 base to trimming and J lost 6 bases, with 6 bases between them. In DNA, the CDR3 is TGTGCCAGCAGCCAATGGTTAGATGGCTACACCTTC. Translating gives CASSQWLDGYTF. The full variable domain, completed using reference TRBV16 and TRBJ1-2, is GEEVAQTPKHLVRGEGQKAKLYCAPIKGHSYVFWYQQVLKNEFKFLISFQNENVFDETGMPKERFSAKCLPNSPCSLEIQATKLEDSAVYFCASSQWLDGYTFGSGTRLTVV.

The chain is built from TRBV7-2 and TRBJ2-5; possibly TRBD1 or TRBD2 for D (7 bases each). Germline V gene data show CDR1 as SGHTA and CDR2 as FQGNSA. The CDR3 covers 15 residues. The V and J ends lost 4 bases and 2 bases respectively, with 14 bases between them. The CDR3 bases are TGTGCCAGCAGCTCAGGGGGGGCAGATCAAGAGACCCAGTACTTC. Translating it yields CASSSGGADQETQYF.

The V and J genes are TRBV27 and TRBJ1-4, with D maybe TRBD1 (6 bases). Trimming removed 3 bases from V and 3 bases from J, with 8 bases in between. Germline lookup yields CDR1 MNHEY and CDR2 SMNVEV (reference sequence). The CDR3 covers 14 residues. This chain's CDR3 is CASSLTGPNEKLFF. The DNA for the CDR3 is TGTGCCAGCAGTTTGACAGGACCTAATGAAAAACTGTTTTTT.

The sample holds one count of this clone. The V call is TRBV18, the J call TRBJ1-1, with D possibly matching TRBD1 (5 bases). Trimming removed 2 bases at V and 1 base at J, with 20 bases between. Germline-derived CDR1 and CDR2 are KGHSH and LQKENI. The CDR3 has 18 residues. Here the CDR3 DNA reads TGTGCCAGCTCACCATTCAGGACCGCCGAGACAGCGAACACTGAAGCTTTCTTT. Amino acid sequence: CASSPFRTAETANTEAFF.

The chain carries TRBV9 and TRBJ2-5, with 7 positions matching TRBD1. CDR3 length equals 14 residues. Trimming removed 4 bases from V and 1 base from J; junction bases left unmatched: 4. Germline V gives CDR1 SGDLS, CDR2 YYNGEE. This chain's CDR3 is CASSPRQGQETQYF. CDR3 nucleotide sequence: TGTGCCAGCAGCCCGAGACAGGGCCAAGAGACCCAGTACTTC.

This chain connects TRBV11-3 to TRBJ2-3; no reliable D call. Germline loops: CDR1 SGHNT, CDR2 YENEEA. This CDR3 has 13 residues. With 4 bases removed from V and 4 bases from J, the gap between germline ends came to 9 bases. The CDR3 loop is CASSSSNSDTQYF. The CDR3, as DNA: TGTGCCAGCAGCTCTTCTAACTCAGATACGCAGTATTTT.

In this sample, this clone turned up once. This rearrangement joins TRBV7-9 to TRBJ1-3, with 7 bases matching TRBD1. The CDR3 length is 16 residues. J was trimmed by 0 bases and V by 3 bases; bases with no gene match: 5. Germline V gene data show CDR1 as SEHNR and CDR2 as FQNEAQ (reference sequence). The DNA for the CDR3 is TGTGCCAGCAGCTTGCACAGGGGAAGCTCTGGAAACACCATATATTTT. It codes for CASSLHRGSSGNTIYF.

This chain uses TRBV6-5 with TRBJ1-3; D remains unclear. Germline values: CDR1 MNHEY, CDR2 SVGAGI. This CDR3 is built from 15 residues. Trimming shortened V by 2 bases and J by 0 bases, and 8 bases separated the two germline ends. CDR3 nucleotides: TGTGCCAGCAGTTACGCGGGCATCTCTGGAAACACCATATATTTT. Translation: CASSYAGISGNTIYF.

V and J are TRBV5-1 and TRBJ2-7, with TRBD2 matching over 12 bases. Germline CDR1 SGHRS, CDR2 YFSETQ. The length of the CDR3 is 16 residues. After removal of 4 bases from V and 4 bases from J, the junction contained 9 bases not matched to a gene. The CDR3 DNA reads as TGCGCCAGCAGCCGACGAAACGGACTAGCGGGGTACGAGCAGTACTTC. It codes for CASSRRNGLAGYEQYF.

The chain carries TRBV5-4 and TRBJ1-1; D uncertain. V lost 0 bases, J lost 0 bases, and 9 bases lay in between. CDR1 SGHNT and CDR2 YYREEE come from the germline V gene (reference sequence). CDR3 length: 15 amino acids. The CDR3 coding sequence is TGTGCCAGCAGCTTGGGCGGTGGACTGAACACTGAAGCTTTCTTT. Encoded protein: CASSLGGGLNTEAFF.

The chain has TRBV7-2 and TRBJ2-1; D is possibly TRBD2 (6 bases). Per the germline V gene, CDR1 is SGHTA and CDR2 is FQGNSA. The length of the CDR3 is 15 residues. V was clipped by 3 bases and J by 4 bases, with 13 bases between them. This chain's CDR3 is CASSFKPSEYNEQFF. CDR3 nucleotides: TGTGCCAGCAGCTTCAAACCTAGCGAGTACAATGAGCAGTTCTTC.

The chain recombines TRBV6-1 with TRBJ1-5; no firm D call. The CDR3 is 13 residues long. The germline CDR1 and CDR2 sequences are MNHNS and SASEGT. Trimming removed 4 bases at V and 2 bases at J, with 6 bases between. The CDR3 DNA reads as TGTGCCAGCAGTGTGAGCCGCAATCAGCCCCAGCATTTT. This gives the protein CASSVSRNQPQHF.

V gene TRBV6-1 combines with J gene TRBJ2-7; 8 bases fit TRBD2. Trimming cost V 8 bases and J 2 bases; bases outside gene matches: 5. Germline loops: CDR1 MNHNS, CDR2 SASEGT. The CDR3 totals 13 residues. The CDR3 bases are TGTGCCAGCGCGAGCGGGAGTGCCTACGAGCAGTACTTC. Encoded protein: CASASGSAYEQYF.

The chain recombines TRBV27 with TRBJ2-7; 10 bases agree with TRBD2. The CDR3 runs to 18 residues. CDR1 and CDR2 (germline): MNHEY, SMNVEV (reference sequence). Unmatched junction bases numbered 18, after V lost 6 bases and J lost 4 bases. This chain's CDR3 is CASRLSGRRLGAFYEQYF. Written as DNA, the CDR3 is TGTGCCAGCAGACTTAGCGGGAGGAGACTAGGGGCTTTTTACGAGCAGTACTTC.